This T cell receptor (beta chain) was sequenced for a study of blood T cell repertoires in COVID-19. For the study at large: T cells, B-cell-depleted T cells, or PBMCs supplied cDNA or gDNA.

Produced via immunoSEQ multiplex PCR; TCRdb's table is partial and in-frame only. The sample holds a few hundred thousand clones, over 75% seen once. The sequenced sample was PBMCs or T cells enriched from blood (not recorded which). The sequence came from a woman in her thirties or forties who had recovered from COVID-19.

The CDR3 DNA reads as TGTGCCATCAGTGATTCGGTCTATGGCTACACCTTC. Translating gives CAISDSVYGYTF. The V and J genes are TRBV10-3 and TRBJ1-2, with D hard to call. Germline CDR1 reads ENHRY; CDR2 reads SYGVKD. V was clipped by 3 bases and J by 4 bases, with 6 bases between them. The CDR3 runs 12 residues.